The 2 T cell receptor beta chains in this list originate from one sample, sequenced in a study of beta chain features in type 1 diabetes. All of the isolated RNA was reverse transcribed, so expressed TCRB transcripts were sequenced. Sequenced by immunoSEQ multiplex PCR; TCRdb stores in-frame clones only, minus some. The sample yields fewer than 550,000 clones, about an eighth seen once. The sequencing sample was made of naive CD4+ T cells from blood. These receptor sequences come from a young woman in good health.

The CDR3 sequence is CASSYEHTGELFF. The CDR3 nucleotides read TGTGCCAGCAGTTACGAGCACACCGGGGAGCTGTTTTTT. The chain links TRBV6-5 to TRBJ2-2; D is unclear. From germline, CDR1 is MNHEY and CDR2 SVGAGI. The CDR3 has 13 residues. V lost 2 bases and J lost 3, with 4 bases in between.

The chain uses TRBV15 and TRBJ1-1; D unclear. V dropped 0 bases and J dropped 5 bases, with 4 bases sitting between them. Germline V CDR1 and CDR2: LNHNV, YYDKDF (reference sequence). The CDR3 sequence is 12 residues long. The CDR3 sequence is CATSRDGTEAFF. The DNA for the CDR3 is TGTGCCACCAGCAGAGATGGTACTGAAGCTTTCTTT.